This TCR beta chain is from a study of T-cell memory formation after mild COVID-19. This clonotype was counted only a few times. As yet, its antigen is unknown. General study results and limits: Mainly in CM and EM were contracting CD4+ clones; CD8+ were in EMRA. Nothing showed for sure that second-wave clones peaking on day 37 were SARS-CoV-2 specific. Contracting clones from day 15 to 85 showed balanced CD4/CD8; later expanders favored CD4+.

Using its own MiXCR run on the 5' RACE reads, TCRdb lists one record per CDR3 protein. The repertoire holds 200,000 to 250,000 distinct CDR3 sequences, with around 9.5% as singletons. The receptor comes from a man in his late teens or twenties who had mild COVID-19 (a few samples of this study predate the infection). Cell type and time point are not known. Source material: PBMCs or a T cell subset sorted from them (not recorded which).

CDR3 sequence reads: CASSLPDTQYF. For the CDR3, the DNA is TGTGCCAGCAGTTTGCCAGATACGCAGTATTTT. The rearrangement links TRBV6-2 or TRBV6-3 to TRBJ2-3; D is unresolved. Trimming left V 4 bases short and J 4 bases short, with 3 bases between. The CDR3 runs 11 residues. Germline V CDR1 and CDR2: MNHEY, SVGEGT.